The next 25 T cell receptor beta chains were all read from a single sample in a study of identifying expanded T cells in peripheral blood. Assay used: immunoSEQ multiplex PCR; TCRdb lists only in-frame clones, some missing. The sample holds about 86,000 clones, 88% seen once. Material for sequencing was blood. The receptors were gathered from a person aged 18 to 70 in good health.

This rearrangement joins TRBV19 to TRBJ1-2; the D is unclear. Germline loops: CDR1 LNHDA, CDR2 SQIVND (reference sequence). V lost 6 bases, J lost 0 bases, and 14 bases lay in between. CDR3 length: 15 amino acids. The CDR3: CASRALGATNYGYTF. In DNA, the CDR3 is TGTGCCAGTAGGGCGCTCGGAGCGACTAACTATGGCTACACCTTC.

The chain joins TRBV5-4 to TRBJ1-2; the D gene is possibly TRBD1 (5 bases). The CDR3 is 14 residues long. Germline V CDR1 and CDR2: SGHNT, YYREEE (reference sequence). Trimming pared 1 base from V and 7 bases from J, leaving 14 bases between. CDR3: CASSLLAGLGGYTF. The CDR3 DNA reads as TGTGCCAGCAGCTTGCTAGCAGGGTTGGGTGGCTACACCTTC.

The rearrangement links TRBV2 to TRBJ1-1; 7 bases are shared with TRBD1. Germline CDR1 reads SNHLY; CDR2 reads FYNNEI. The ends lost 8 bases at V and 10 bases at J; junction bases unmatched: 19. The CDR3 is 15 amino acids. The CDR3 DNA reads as TGTGCCAGCCACCGGGACAGCCAATGGCTGGGGGGAGCTTTCTTT. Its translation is CASHRDSQWLGGAFF.

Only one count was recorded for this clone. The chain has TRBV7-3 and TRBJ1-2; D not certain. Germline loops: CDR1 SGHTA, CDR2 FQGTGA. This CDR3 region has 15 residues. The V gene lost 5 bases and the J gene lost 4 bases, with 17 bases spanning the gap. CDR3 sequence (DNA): TGTGCCAGCAGCCCCGCCCCATCTTCCGGCTATGGCTACACCTTC. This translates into CASSPAPSSGYGYTF.

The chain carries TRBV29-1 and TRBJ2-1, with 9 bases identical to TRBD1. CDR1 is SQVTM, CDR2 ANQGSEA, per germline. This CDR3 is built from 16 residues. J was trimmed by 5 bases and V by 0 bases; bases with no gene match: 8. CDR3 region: CSVEDFGQGPDNEQFF. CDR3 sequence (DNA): TGCAGCGTTGAAGATTTTGGACAGGGGCCGGACAATGAGCAGTTCTTC.

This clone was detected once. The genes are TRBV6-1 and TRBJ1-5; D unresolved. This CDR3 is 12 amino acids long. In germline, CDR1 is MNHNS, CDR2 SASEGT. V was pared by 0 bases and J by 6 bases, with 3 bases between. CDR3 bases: TGTGCCAGCAGTGAAGCCCTTCAGCCCCAGCATTTT. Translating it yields CASSEALQPQHF.

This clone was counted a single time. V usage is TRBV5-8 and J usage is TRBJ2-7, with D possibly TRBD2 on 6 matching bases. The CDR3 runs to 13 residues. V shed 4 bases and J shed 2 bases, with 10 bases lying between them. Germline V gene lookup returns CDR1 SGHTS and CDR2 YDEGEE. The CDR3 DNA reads TGTGCCAGCAGCCCGGGACTCACCTACGAGCAGTACTTC. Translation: CASSPGLTYEQYF. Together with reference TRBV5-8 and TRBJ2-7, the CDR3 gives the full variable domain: EAGVTQSPTHLIKTRGQQATLRCSPISGHTSVYWYQQALGLGLQFLLWYDEGEERNRGNFPPRFSGRQFPNYSSELNVNALELEDSALYLCASSPGLTYEQYFGPGTRLTVT.

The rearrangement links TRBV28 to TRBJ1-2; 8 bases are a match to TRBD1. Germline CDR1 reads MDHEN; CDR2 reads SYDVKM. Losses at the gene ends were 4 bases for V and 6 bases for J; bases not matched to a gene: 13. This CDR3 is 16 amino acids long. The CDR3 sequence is CASSYAGGDRRNGYTF. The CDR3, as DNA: TGTGCCAGCAGTTATGCCGGAGGGGACAGGCGAAATGGCTACACCTTC.

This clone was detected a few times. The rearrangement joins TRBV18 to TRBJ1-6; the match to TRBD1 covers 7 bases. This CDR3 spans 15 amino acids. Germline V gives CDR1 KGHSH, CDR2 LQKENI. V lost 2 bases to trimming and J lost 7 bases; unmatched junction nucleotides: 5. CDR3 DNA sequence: TGTGCCAGCTCACCATCACCGGGACAGAATTCACCCCTCCACTTT. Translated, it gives CASSPSPGQNSPLHF.

CDR3 loop: CASGLPSGQTGSQNQPQHF. CDR3 bases: TGTGCTAGTGGTTTGCCCTCTGGACAGACAGGGTCTCAAAATCAGCCCCAGCATTTT. The rearrangement joins TRBV12-5 to TRBJ1-5; 7 nucleotides agree with TRBD1. The CDR3 runs to 19 residues. Germline V gene lookup returns CDR1 LGHNT and CDR2 FRNRAP. J gave up 4 bases and V 2 bases, and 17 bases lay outside the gene matches.

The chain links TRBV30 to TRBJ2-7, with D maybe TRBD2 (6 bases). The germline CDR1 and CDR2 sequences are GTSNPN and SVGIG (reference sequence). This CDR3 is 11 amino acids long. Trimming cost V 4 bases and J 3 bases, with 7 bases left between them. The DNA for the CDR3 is TGTGCCTGGAAGGACTACTACGAGCAGTACTTC. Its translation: CAWKDYYEQYF.

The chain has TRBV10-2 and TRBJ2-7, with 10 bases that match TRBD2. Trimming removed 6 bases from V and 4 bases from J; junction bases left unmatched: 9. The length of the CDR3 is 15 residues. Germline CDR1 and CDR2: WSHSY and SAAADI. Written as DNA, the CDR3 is TGCGCCAGCAGACTAGCGGGGTCCCCGTTGTACGAGCAGTACTTC. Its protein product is CASRLAGSPLYEQYF.

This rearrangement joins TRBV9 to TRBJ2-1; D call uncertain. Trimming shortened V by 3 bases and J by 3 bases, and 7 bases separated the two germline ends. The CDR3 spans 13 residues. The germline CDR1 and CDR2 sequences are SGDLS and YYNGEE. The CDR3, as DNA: TGTGCCAGCAGCGCCGACATCTACAATGAGCAGTTCTTC. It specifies CASSADIYNEQFF.

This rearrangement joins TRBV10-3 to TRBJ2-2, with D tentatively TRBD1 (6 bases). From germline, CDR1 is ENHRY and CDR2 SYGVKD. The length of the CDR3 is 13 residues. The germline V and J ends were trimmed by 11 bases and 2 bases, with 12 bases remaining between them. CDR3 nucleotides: TGTGCCGTCTCACAGGGAAACACCGGGGAGCTGTTTTTT. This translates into CAVSQGNTGELFF.

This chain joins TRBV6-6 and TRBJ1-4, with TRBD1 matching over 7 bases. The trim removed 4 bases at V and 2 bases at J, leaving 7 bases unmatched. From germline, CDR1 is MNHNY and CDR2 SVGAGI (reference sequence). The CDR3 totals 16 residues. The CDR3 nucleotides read TGTGCCAGCAGTTCGGACAGGAGGGCGACTAATGAAAAACTGTTTTTT. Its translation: CASSSDRRATNEKLFF.

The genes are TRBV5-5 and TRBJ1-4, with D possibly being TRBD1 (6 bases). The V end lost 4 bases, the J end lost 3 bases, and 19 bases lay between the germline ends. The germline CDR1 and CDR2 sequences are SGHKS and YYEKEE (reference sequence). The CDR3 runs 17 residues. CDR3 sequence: CASSHTGKGSANEKLFF. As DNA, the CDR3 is TGTGCCAGCAGCCATACAGGGAAGGGCTCGGCTAATGAAAAACTGTTTTTT.

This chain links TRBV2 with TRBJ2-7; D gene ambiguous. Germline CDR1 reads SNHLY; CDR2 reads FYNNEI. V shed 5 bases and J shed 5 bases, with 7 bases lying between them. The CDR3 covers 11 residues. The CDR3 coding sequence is TGTGCCAGCAGTCGAGGAGACGAGCAGTACTTC. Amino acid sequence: CASSRGDEQYF.

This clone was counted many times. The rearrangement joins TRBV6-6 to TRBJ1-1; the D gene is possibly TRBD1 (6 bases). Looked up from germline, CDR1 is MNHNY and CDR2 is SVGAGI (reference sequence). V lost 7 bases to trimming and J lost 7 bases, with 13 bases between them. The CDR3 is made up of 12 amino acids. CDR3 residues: CASTRGQGEAFF. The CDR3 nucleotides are TGTGCCAGCACCCGGGGGCAGGGTGAAGCTTTCTTT.

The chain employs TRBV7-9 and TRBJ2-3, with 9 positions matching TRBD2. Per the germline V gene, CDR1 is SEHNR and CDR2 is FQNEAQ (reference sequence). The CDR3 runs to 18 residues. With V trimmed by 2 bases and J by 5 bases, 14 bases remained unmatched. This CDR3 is CASSLPSAGLADLDTQYF. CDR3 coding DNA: TGTGCCAGCAGCTTACCTTCCGCGGGACTAGCAGACTTAGATACGCAGTATTTT.

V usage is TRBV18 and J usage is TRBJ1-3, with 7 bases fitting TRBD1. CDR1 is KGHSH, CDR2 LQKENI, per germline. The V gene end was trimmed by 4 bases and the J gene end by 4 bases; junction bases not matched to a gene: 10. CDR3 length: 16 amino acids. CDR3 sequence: CASSQQDRLKGNTIYF. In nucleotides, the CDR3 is TGTGCCAGCTCACAACAGGACAGGCTGAAAGGAAACACCATATATTTT.

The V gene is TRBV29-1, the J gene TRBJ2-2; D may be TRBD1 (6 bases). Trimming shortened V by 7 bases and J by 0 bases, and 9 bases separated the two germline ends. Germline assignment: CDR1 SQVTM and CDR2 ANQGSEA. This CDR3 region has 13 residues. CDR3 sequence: CSGWTANTGELFF. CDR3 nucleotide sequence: TGCAGCGGCTGGACAGCGAACACCGGGGAGCTGTTTTTT.

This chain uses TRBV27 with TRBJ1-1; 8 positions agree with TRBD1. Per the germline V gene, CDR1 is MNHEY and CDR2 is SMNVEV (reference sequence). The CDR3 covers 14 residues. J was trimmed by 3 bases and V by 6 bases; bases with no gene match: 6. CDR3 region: CASSRTGRDTEAFF. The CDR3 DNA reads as TGTGCCAGCAGCCGGACAGGGCGGGACACTGAAGCTTTCTTT.

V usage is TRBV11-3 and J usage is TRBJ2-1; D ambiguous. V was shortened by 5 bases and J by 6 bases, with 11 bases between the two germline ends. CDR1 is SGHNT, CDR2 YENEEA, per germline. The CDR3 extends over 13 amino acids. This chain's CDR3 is CASSRALLNEQFF. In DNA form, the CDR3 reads TGTGCCAGCAGCCGGGCGCTTCTCAATGAGCAGTTCTTC.

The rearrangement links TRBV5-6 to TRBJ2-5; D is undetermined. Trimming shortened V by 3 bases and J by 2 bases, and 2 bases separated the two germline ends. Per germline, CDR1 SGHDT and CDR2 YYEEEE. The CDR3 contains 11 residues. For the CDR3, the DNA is TGTGCCAGCAGCTCTCAAGAGACCCAGTACTTC. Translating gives CASSSQETQYF.

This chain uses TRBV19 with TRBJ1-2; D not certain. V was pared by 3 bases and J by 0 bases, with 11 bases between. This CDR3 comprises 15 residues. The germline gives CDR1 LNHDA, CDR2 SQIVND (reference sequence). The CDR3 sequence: CASSILGSANYGYTF. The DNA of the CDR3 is TGTGCCAGTAGTATCTTGGGGTCTGCTAACTATGGCTACACCTTC. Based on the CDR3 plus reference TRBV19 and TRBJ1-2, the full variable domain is DGGITQSPKYLFRKEGQNVTLSCEQNLNHDAMYWYRQDPGQGLRLIYYSQIVNDFQKGDIAEGYSVSREKKESFPLTVTSAQKNPTAFYLCASSILGSANYGYTFGSGTRLTVV.